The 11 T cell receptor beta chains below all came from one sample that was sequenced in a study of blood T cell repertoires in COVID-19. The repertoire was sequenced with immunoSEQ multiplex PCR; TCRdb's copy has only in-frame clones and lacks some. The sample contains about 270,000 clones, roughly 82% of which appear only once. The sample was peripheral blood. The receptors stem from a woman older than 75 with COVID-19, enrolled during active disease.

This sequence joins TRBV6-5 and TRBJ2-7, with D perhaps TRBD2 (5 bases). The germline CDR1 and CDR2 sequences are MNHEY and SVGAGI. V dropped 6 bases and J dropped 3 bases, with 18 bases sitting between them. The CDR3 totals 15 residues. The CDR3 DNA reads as TGTGCCAGCAGCGCACGCGGGCAGGCTGGCTACGAGCAGTACGTC. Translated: CASSARGQAGYEQYV.

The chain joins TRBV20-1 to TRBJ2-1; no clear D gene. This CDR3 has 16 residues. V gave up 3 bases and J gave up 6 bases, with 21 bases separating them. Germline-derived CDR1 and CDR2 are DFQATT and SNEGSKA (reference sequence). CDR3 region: CSASPTLSHSLNEQFF. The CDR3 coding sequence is TGCAGTGCTAGTCCTACACTTAGCCATAGCCTCAATGAGCAGTTCTTC.

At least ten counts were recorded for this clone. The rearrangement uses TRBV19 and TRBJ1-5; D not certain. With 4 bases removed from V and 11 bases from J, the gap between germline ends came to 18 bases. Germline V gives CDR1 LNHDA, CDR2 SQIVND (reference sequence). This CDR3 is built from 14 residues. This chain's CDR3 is CASSTPTNPGSQHF. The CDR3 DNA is TGTGCCAGTAGTACTCCGACAAACCCGGGGTCCCAGCATTTT.

The CDR3 DNA is TGTGCCACCAGTGATTCTGGGAGATACGAGCAGTACTTC. This codes for CATSDSGRYEQYF. The chain has TRBV24-1 and TRBJ2-7, with a possible D match to TRBD2 (5 bases). The V and J ends lost 2 bases and 4 bases respectively, with 8 bases between them. Germline V gene sequence: CDR1 KGHDR, CDR2 SFDVKD. The CDR3 has 13 amino acids.

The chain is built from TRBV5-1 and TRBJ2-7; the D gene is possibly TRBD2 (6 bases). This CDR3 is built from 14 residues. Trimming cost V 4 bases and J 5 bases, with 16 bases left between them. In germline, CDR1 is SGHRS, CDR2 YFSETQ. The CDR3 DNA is TGCGCCAGCAGCCCGTTCGCGGGATCTAACGAGCAGTACTTC. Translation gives CASSPFAGSNEQYF.

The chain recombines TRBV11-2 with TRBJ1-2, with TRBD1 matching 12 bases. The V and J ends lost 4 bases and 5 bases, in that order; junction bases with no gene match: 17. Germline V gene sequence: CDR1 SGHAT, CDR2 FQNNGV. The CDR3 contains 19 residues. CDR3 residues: CASSSTRRGQGALGYGYTF. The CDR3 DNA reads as TGTGCCAGCAGCTCCACACGGCGGGGACAGGGGGCCCTGGGTTATGGCTACACCTTC.

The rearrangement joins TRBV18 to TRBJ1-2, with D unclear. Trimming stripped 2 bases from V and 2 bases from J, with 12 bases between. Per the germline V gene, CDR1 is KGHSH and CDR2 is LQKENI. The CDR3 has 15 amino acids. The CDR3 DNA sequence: TGTGCCAGCTCACCAGCGGTATTGTTGAACTATGGCTACACCTTC. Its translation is CASSPAVLLNYGYTF.

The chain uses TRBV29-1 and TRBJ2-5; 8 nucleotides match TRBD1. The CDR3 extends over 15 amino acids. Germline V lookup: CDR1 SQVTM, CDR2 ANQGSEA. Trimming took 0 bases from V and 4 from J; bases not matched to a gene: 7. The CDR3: CSVEERTGIRETQYF. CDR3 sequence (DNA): TGCAGCGTTGAAGAAAGGACAGGGATCAGAGAGACCCAGTACTTC.

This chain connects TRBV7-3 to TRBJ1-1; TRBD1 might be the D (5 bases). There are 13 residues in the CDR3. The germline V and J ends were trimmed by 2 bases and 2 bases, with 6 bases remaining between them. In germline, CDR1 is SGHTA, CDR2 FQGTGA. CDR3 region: CASSLDRNTEAFF. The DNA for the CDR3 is TGTGCCAGCAGCTTAGACAGAAACACTGAAGCTTTCTTT.

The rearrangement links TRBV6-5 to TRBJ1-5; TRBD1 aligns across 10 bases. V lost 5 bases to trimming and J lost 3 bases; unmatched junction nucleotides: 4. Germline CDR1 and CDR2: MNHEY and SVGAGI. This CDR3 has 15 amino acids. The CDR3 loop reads CASSRTGGTNQPQHF. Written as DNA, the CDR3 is TGTGCCAGCAGTAGGACAGGGGGGACCAATCAGCCCCAGCATTTT.

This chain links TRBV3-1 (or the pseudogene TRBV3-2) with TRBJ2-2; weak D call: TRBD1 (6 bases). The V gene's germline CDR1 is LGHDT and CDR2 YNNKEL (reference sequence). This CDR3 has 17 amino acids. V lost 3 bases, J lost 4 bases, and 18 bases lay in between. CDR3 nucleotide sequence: TGTGCCAGCAGCCAGGGCAGGGGCAGTACCCTCACCGGGGAGCTGTTTTTT. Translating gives CASSQGRGSTLTGELFF.